This TCR beta chain was observed in a study of T cells of healthy individuals. In TCRdb, the 5' RACE reads were re-called with MiXCR into one record per CDR3 protein. The sample includes 65,000 to 95,000 distinct CDR3 sequences, roughly 5% of them seen just once. Germline values: CDR1 SGHVS, CDR2 FNYEAQ. This CDR3 is built from 13 residues. Trimming left V 4 bases short and J 4 bases short, with 8 bases between. This clonotype was observed a handful of times. This receptor was obtained from a female donor in good health. The V and J genes are TRBV7-6 and TRBJ1-5, with D hard to call. CDR3 sequence reads: CASSSQDNQPQHF. The CDR3 DNA sequence: TGTGCCAGCAGCTCCCAGGATAATCAGCCCCAGCATTTT.